A single T cell receptor (beta chain) is shown here with its context. Antigen unknown. The data derive from a study of cytomegalovirus exposure and HLA in healthy donors. Study as a whole: Earlier, fewer than 130 million unique TCR beta sequences were recovered from around 180 million T cells by an analysis.

From germline, CDR1 is SGHNT and CDR2 YENEEA. The CDR3 runs to 15 residues. Trimming removed 4 bases from V and 0 bases from J; junction bases left unmatched: 4. General study points: Equally common other TCR beta chains were less clonally expanded than HLA-associated ones, a later analysis found. Indistinguishability led to the exclusion of some V segments, TRBV6-2 and TRBV6-3 included. In a later analysis, the majority of CMV-associated beta chains seemingly showed HLA restriction.

This PCR relied on a set of 60 Vbeta primers and 13 Jbeta primers. Clones were read by immunoSEQ multiplex PCR, and TCRdb kept only the in-frame ones, dropping some. The repertoire has 210,000 or so clones, over 75% of them found once; the top ten carry around 2%. The sequence came from a man aged 18 to 30 in good health and CMV-seronegative. The V and J genes are TRBV11-3 and TRBJ2-3, with 7 bases matching TRBD1. The sample was PBMCs. CDR3 DNA sequence: TGTGCCAGCAGCTACGAGGGGGCAAGCACAGATACGCAGTATTTT. Protein sequence: CASSYEGASTDTQYF. Filled out from reference TRBV11-3 and TRBJ2-3, the complete variable domain reads EAGVVQSPRYKIIEKKQPVAFWCNPISGHNTLYWYLQNLGQGPELLIRYENEEAVDDSQLPKDRFSAERLKGVDSTLKIQPAELGDSAVYLCASSYEGASTDTQYFGPGTRLTVL.